This T cell receptor (beta chain) was identified during a study of TIL therapy for anti-PD-1-resistant metastatic lung cancer. The libraries were made with immunoSEQ v3. Clones were sequenced by immunoSEQ multiplex PCR, and TCRdb holds only the in-frame ones, with some missing. This table holds 50,000 or so clones, 79% found once. J lost 1 base, V lost 6 bases, and 6 bases had no gene match. The CDR3 length is 15 residues. Germline V gene lookup returns CDR1 MGHRA and CDR2 YSYEKL. A note on this clone: Antigen specificity is unknown.

Time point denoted: pre-treatment sample, taken before nivolumab and TIL therapy. Study results and caveats: TIL clonotype persistence in blood showed no apparent association with response.

The chain has TRBV4-1 and TRBJ1-2, with 9 bases that match TRBD1. This TCR came from a woman between 25 and 85 years old with non-small cell lung cancer. The material was blood, obtained at baseline. The chain's CDR3 is CASSPGQGGNYGYTF. CDR3 nucleotides: TGCGCCAGCAGTCCGGGACAGGGCGGTAACTATGGCTACACCTTC.